The rows below give T cell receptor beta chains drawn from one sample of a study of CD8 T cells in Susac syndrome. TCRdb called the immunoSEQ multiplex PCR reads again in MiXCR, with one record for every CDR3 protein. The repertoire has some 200,000 distinct CDR3 sequences, 95% of them found once; the top ten carry approximately 0.15%. The sequenced material came from CD8+ T cells from PBMCs. These receptors came from a human donor with Susac syndrome. The conserved cysteine and the conserved F or W are not part of the CDR3 here.

V: TRBV27
J: TRBJ2-2
CDR3: ASSPVGVLNTGELF

V: TRBV7-3
J: TRBJ2-3
CDR3: ASSLKGGPGDTQY

V: TRBV27
J: TRBJ2-1
CDR3: ASSLSQVHNEQF

V: TRBV6-5
J: TRBJ2-4
CDR3: ASSYERGGFYIQY

V: TRBV11-2
J: TRBJ2-7
CDR3: ASSLMVSYEQY

V: TRBV20-1
J: TRBJ2-7
CDR3: SAGTAGVYEQY

V: TRBV28
J: TRBJ1-5
CDR3: ASSTNPGTQH

V: TRBV12-3/TRBV12-4
J: TRBJ2-5
CDR3: ASRTGGGGETQY

V: TRBV6-5
J: TRBJ2-6
CDR3: ASSSLTHTGRGANVLT

V: TRBV20-1
J: TRBJ2-3
CDR3: SARDQYGDTQY

V: TRBV3-1
J: TRBJ2-2
CDR3: ASSHLRGSATGELF

V: TRBV12-3/TRBV12-4
J: TRBJ2-1
CDR3: ASSSGTPLSYNEQF

V: TRBV29-1
J: TRBJ2-3
CDR3: SADPDTQY

V: TRBV27
J: TRBJ1-5
CDR3: ASRTRGRGNQPQH

V: TRBV7-9
J: TRBJ1-1
CDR3: ASVSRDTEAF

V: TRBV30
J: TRBJ1-5
CDR3: ACTGQGANQPQH

V: TRBV13
J: TRBJ2-2
CDR3: ASSIQAGQGITGELF

V: TRBV2
J: TRBJ1-2
CDR3: ASRADSYGYT

V: TRBV29-1
J: TRBJ1-1
CDR3: SVIQGVNTEAF

V: TRBV3-1
J: TRBJ2-1
CDR3: ASSQTGNNEQF

V: TRBV5-1
J: TRBJ2-7
CDR3: ASSLARPFSYEQY

V: TRBV9
J: TRBJ1-1
CDR3: ASSGGGYTTEAF

V: TRBV27
J: TRBJ2-4
CDR3: ASSFAWEGKNIQY

V: TRBV29-1
J: TRBJ2-1
CDR3: SAPQGWEQF

V: TRBV6-1
J: TRBJ2-7
CDR3: ASSPGTGGQVSEQY

V: TRBV9
J: TRBJ1-2
CDR3: ASSGAPGYGYT

V: TRBV30
J: TRBJ2-7
CDR3: AWSPGGTYEQY

V: TRBV5-4
J: TRBJ2-3
CDR3: ASSLVGKSTDTQY

V: TRBV3-1
J: TRBJ1-1
CDR3: ASSQVMRRVNTEAF

V: TRBV7-9
J: TRBJ2-6
CDR3: ASSLPGGSGANVLT

V: TRBV7-8
J: TRBJ2-3
CDR3: ASSPPGTLSTDTQY

V: TRBV12-3/TRBV12-4
J: TRBJ2-1
CDR3: ASSPPGTSGGPRNNEQF

V: TRBV10-3
J: TRBJ2-5
CDR3: AISGSSSGTKKETQY

V: TRBV27
J: TRBJ2-2
CDR3: ASSLGLAGGPGELF

V: TRBV5-4
J: TRBJ2-1
CDR3: ASSSQDWEQF

V: TRBV29-1
J: TRBJ1-1
CDR3: SGVDRGHQDTEAF

V: TRBV5-1
J: TRBJ1-1
CDR3: ASSLPGANTEAF

V: TRBV29-1
J: TRBJ1-1
CDR3: SAGRRKTGNTEAF

V: TRBV7-3
J: TRBJ2-3
CDR3: ASSRAGGTDTQY

V: TRBV14
J: TRBJ1-2
CDR3: ASGQGNYGYT

V: TRBV7-9
J: TRBJ2-1
CDR3: ASSLVLRTDGNEQF

V: TRBV6-2/TRBV6-3
J: TRBJ2-7
CDR3: ASSGTGGEQY

V: TRBV27
J: TRBJ2-3
CDR3: ASSPTGDTQY

V: TRBV19
J: TRBJ1-5
CDR3: ASSMHHSNQPQH

V: TRBV5-6
J: TRBJ2-7
CDR3: ASSPGTALSYEQY

V: TRBV28
J: TRBJ2-1
CDR3: ASSSPLSHEQF

V: TRBV10-3
J: TRBJ2-3
CDR3: AITPAGLTDTQY

V: TRBV12-3/TRBV12-4
J: TRBJ1-1
CDR3: ATPRLGGTEAF

V: TRBV15
J: TRBJ1-2
CDR3: ATSGQGARGYT

V: TRBV27
J: TRBJ2-7
CDR3: ASSLGLGYEQY

V: TRBV12-3/TRBV12-4
J: TRBJ1-2
CDR3: ASRVLGTVEGYT

V: TRBV5-1
J: TRBJ2-6
CDR3: ASSWVGGQGANVLT

V: TRBV12-3/TRBV12-4
J: TRBJ2-1
CDR3: ASSTHGPRQF

V: TRBV27
J: TRBJ2-5
CDR3: ASRRTSGGAETQY

V: TRBV5-4
J: TRBJ1-6
CDR3: ASSLPTSPLH